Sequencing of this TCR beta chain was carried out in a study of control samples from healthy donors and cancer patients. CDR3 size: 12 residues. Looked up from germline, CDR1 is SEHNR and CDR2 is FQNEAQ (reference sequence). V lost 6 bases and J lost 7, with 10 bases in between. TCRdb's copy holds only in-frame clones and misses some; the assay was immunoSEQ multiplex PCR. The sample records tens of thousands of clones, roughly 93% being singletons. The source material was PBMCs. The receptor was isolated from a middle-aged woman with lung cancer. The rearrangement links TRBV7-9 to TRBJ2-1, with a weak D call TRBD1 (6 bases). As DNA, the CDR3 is TGTGCCAGCAGTTTACAGGGAAATGAGCAGTTCTTC. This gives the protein CASSLQGNEQFF.